This is a list of T cell receptor beta chains from one sample in a study of glioma-infiltrating T cells. In TCRdb, the multiplex PCR reads were re-called with MiXCR into one record per CDR3 protein. The sample has about 380,000 distinct CDR3 sequences, roughly 41% seen once. Input material: glioma tissue, nonneoplastic brain tissue, or PBMCs (not recorded which). The receptors here all came from a human donor with low-grade glioma or glioblastoma, undergoing nonglioma brain surgery, or in good health (not recorded which). CDR3s include the opening cysteine and the closing phenylalanine or tryptophan. Fields, in order: V gene, clone size, J gene, D gene, CDR3 protein, CDR3 DNA. The D gene is left open where the match is weak. Not all rows give a size; the values are once, few, many and, for expanded clones, a class.

TRBV25-1	NA	TRBJ2-1	NA	CASSESRGRAYNEQFF	TGTGCCAGCAGTGAATCAAGGGGGAGGGCCTACAATGAGCAGTTCTTC
TRBV20-1	few	TRBJ1-1	TRBD1	CSAKDRGRNTEAFF	TGCAGTGCTAAGGACAGGGGACGGAACACTGAAGCTTTCTTT
TRBV20-1	NA	TRBJ2-2	NA	CSALNSRNTGELFF	TGCAGTGCTCTGAATAGCAGGAACACCGGGGAGCTGTTTTTT
TRBV6-2/TRBV6-3	many	TRBJ1-1	NA	CASSSIPGSPRAFF	TGTGCCAGCAGTTCCATACCAGGGTCCCCGAGGGCTTTCTTT
TRBV24-1	once	TRBJ2-5	NA	CATSDRQVQETQCF	TGTGCCACCAGTGATCGGCAGGTTCAAGAGACCCAGTGCTTC
TRBV7-8	NA	TRBJ2-1	NA	CASARGRVNEQFF	TGTGCCAGCGCACGGGGCAGGGTAAATGAGCAGTTCTTC
TRBV11-2	NA	TRBJ2-1	NA	CASSQPGPNEQFF	TGTGCCAGCAGCCAGCCGGGCCCAAATGAGCAGTTCTTC
TRBV28	NA	TRBJ1-5	NA	CASCLTVGQSNQPQHF	TGTGCCAGCTGTTTAACCGTAGGGCAGAGCAATCAGCCCCAGCATTTT
TRBV7-3	few	TRBJ2-3	NA	CASSLYTGDTQYF	TGTGCCAGCAGCTTATACACCGGAGATACGCAGTATTTT
TRBV7-2	few	TRBJ2-1	NA	CASSNLLGYNEQFF	TGTGCCAGCAGCAACCTGCTCGGTTACAATGAGCAGTTCTTC
TRBV4-1	NA	TRBJ2-7	TRBD2	CASSHVSSGEVYEQYF	TGCGCCAGCAGCCACGTCTCAAGCGGGGAAGTTTACGAGCAGTACTTC
TRBV20-1	NA	TRBJ1-2	TRBD1	CSALPGQRNYGYTF	TGCAGTGCTTTACCGGGACAGAGAAACTATGGCTACACCTTC
TRBV10-3	NA	TRBJ1-2	NA	CAISAPSGGALLGYTF	TGTGCCATCAGTGCACCGTCGGGGGGGGCCCTCTTAGGCTACACCTTC
TRBV6-5	NA	TRBJ1-1	NA	CASSEARRALYTEAFF	TGTGCCAGCAGTGAAGCCCGAAGGGCGCTTTACACTGAAGCTTTCTTT
TRBV14	NA	TRBJ2-1	NA	CASSQEAGHRRNEQFF	TGTGCCAGCAGCCAAGAGGCGGGGCACAGGCGCAATGAGCAGTTCTTC
TRBV18	NA	TRBJ2-5	NA	CASSSSRAVQETQYF	TGTGCCAGCTCATCTTCACGGGCCGTACAAGAGACCCAGTACTTC
TRBV25-1	NA	TRBJ1-2	TRBD1	CASSFRQGGNYGYTF	TGTGCCAGCAGTTTCCGACAGGGGGGAAACTATGGCTACACCTTC
TRBV14	NA	TRBJ2-1	NA	CASSQVGRDNEQFF	TGTGCCAGCAGCCAAGTAGGTCGGGACAATGAGCAGTTCTTC
TRBV3-1	few	TRBJ2-7	NA	CASSHSQAKLTYEQYF	TGTGCCAGCAGCCATTCACAGGCGAAGTTAACCTACGAGCAGTACTTC
TRBV7-8	NA	TRBJ2-6	NA	CASSPDRIPSGANVLTF	TGTGCCAGCAGCCCGGACAGAATTCCCTCTGGGGCCAACGTCCTGACTTTC
TRBV4-1	NA	TRBJ2-1	TRBD2	CASSQVSPSGTYNEQFF	TGCGCCAGCAGCCAAGTTAGCCCTAGCGGTACTTACAATGAGCAGTTCTTC
TRBV15	few	TRBJ2-1	NA	CATSPRGQPAFF	TGTGCCACCAGCCCCCGCGGCCAGCCTGCGTTCTTC
TRBV5-4	NA	TRBJ2-5	TRBD2	CASRRAGGLETQYF	TGTGCCAGCAGGAGGGCGGGAGGCTTGGAGACCCAGTACTTC
TRBV5-1	NA	TRBJ2-7	NA	CASSLSTARSYEQYF	TGCGCCAGCAGCTTGAGTACAGCGCGCTCCTACGAGCAGTACTTC
TRBV29-1	few	TRBJ1-1	NA	CSVGTDGSEAFF	TGCAGCGTTGGAACAGACGGAAGTGAAGCTTTCTTT
TRBV20-1	NA	TRBJ2-3	TRBD2	CSASRAGGTDTQYF	TGCAGTGCTAGCCGAGCGGGAGGCACAGATACGCAGTATTTT
TRBV11-3	NA	TRBJ2-2	NA	CASSLEAYGELFF	TGTGCCAGCAGCTTAGAAGCTTACGGGGAGCTGTTTTTT
TRBV7-3	NA	TRBJ2-7	NA	CASSPGATRNEQYF	TGTGCCAGCAGCCCCGGGGCAACCAGGAACGAGCAGTACTTC
TRBV7-9	NA	TRBJ1-5	NA	CTSSLALGGGGDQPQHF	TGTACCAGCAGCTTAGCGTTGGGTGGGGGCGGAGATCAGCCCCAGCATTTT
TRBV6-2/TRBV6-3	NA	TRBJ2-5	NA	CASSYSGRGVKTQYF	TGTGCCAGCAGTTACTCGGGAAGGGGGGTCAAGACCCAGTACTTC
TRBV24-1	NA	TRBJ2-1	NA	CATSGPDNKQFF	TGTGCCACCAGCGGGCCGGACAATAAGCAGTTCTTC
TRBV29-1	NA	TRBJ2-2	NA	CSVEGVQAGELFF	TGCAGCGTTGAAGGGGTACAGGCCGGGGAGCTGTTTTTT
TRBV4-1	few	TRBJ2-3	NA	CASSQDYDSSTDTQYF	TGCGCCAGCAGCCAAGATTACGACTCGAGCACAGATACGCAGTATTTT
TRBV5-6	NA	TRBJ1-5	NA	CASSLAEDSNQPQHF	TGTGCCAGCAGCTTGGCGGAGGATAGCAATCAGCCCCAGCATTTT
TRBV4-3	NA	TRBJ2-1	NA	CASSHPDPPSYNEQFF	TGCGCCAGCAGCCACCCAGACCCACCCTCCTACAATGAGCAGTTCTTC
TRBV20-1	NA	TRBJ2-3	NA	CSARGRFGGSADTQYF	TGCAGTGCTAGAGGTCGCTTTGGGGGCTCCGCAGATACGCAGTATTTT
TRBV7-2	NA	TRBJ1-1	NA	CASSLQVGKTEAFF	TGTGCCAGCAGCTTACAGGTCGGGAAAACTGAAGCTTTCTTT
TRBV6-2/TRBV6-3	many	TRBJ2-3	TRBD1	CASSYIDREVTDTQYF	TGTGCCAGCAGTTACATCGACAGGGAAGTTACAGATACGCAGTATTTT
TRBV6-1	many	TRBJ1-1	NA	CASSDRGRTEAFF	TGTGCCAGCAGTGACAGGGGACGGACTGAAGCTTTCTTT
TRBV7-2	NA	TRBJ2-3	NA	CASSFAPGSTDTQYF	TGTGCCAGCAGCTTCGCCCCAGGATCCACAGATACGCAGTATTTT
TRBV29-1	NA	TRBJ1-1	NA	CSAVEAEAFF	TGCTCCGCAGTGGAAGCTGAAGCTTTCTTT
TRBV11-2	once	TRBJ2-1	TRBD2	CASSPGLAGTDEQFF	TGTGCCAGCAGCCCGGGACTAGCGGGAACCGATGAGCAGTTCTTC
TRBV20-1	NA	TRBJ2-5	TRBD1	CSARQDRGGLETQYF	TGCAGTGCTAGACAGGACAGGGGAGGCCTAGAGACCCAGTACTTC
TRBV20-1	NA	TRBJ2-7	TRBD1	CSATSAGVAGGPEQYF	TGCAGTGCCACTAGTGCAGGTGTGGCAGGGGGACCCGAGCAGTACTTC
TRBV12-3/TRBV12-4	NA	TRBJ1-1	TRBD1	CATTRQGMNTEAFF	TGTGCCACCACTCGACAGGGAATGAACACTGAAGCTTTCTTT
TRBV3-1	NA	TRBJ2-7	NA	CASSPFLTAYEQYF	TGTGCCAGCAGCCCCTTCTTGACCGCCTACGAGCAGTACTTC
TRBV7-9	few	TRBJ2-1	NA	CASSSAYGSSYNEQFF	TGTGCCAGCAGCTCCGCTTACGGGAGTTCCTACAATGAGCAGTTCTTC
TRBV11-2	few	TRBJ1-1	NA	CASSSFGRLNTEAFF	TGTGCCAGCAGCTCCTTCGGACGGCTGAACACTGAAGCTTTCTTT
TRBV27	few	TRBJ2-7	TRBD2	CASSSTSGSLYEQYF	TGTGCCAGCTCGTCGACTAGCGGGAGTCTTTACGAGCAGTACTTC
TRBV7-2	many	TRBJ2-1	NA	CASSPPGLSYNEQFF	TGTGCCAGCAGCCCCCCCGGCCTCTCCTACAATGAGCAGTTCTTC
TRBV20-1	NA	TRBJ2-7	NA	CSSSREIYEQYF	TGCAGCTCTAGTAGGGAGATCTACGAGCAGTACTTC
TRBV12-3/TRBV12-4	NA	TRBJ2-2	TRBD2	CASSLALAGANTGELFF	TGTGCCAGCAGTCTCGCTCTAGCGGGAGCAAACACCGGGGAGCTGTTTTTT
TRBV28	many	TRBJ2-1	TRBD2	CASSSNSASGTYNEQFF	TGTGCCAGCAGTTCAAACTCGGCTAGCGGAACCTACAATGAGCAGTTCTTC
TRBV3-1	NA	TRBJ2-7	NA	CASSRSYRRGQYF	TGTGCCAGCAGCCGCTCGTACCGTCGGGGGCAGTACTTC